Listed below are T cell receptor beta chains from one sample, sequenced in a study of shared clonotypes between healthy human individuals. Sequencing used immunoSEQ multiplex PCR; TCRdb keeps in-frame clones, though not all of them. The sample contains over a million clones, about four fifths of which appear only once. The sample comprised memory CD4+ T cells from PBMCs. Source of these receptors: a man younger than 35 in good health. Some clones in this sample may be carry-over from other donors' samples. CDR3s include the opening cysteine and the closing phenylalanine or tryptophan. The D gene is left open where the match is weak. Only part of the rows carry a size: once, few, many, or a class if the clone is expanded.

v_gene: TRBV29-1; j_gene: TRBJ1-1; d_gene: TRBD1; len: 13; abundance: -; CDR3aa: CSVEGQGAAEAFF; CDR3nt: TGCAGCGTTGAAGGGCAGGGGGCCGCTGAAGCTTTCTTT
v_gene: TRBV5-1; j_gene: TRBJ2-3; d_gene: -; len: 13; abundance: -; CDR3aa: CASRGRNPDTQYF; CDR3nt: TGCGCCAGCAGGGGAAGGAATCCAGATACGCAGTATTTT
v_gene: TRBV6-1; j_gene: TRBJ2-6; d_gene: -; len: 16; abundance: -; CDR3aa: CASSEAARAGANVLTF; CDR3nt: TGTGCCAGCAGTGAAGCGGCAAGGGCTGGGGCCAACGTCCTGACTTTC
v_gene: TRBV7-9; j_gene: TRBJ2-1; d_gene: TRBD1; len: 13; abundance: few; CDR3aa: CASSPTGYNEQFF; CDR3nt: TGTGCCAGCAGCCCGACAGGGTACAATGAGCAGTTCTTC
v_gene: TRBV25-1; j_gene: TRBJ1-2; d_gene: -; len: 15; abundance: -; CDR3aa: CASSATGRANYGYTF; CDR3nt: TGTGCCAGCAGTGCCACAGGGAGAGCTAACTATGGCTACACCTTC
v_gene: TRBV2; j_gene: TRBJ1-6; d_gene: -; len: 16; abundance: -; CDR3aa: CASSANRDRINSPLHF; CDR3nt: TGTGCCAGCAGTGCGAATAGGGACCGAATAAATTCACCCCTCCACTTT
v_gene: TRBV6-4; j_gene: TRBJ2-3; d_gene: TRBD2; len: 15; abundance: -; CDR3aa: CASSEGREATDTQYF; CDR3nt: TGTGCCAGCAGTGAAGGGAGGGAGGCCACAGATACGCAGTATTTT
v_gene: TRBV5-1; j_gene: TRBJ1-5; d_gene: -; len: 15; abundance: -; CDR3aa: CASSLGLNSNQPQHF; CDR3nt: TGCGCCAGCAGCTTGGGGCTTAATAGCAATCAGCCCCAGCATTTT
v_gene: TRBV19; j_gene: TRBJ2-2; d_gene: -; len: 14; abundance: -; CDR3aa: CASSMRDRVGELFF; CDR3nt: TGTGCCAGTAGTATGAGGGACCGCGTCGGGGAGCTGTTTTTT
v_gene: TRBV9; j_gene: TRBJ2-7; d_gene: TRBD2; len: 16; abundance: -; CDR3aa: CASSVDSGLGYYEQYF; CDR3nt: TGTGCCAGCAGCGTAGATTCCGGACTAGGTTACTACGAGCAGTACTTC
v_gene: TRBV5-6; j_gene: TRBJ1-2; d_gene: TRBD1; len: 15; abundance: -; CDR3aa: CASSPVDRGPVGYTF; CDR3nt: TGTGCCAGCAGCCCCGTGGACAGGGGGCCTGTCGGCTACACCTTC
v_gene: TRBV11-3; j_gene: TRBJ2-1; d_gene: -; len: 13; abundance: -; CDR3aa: CASSKESGNEQFF; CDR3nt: TGTGCCAGCAGCAAAGAGAGCGGCAATGAGCAGTTCTTC
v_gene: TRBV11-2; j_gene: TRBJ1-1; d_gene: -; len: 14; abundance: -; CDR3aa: CASSFSSGDTEAFF; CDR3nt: TGTGCCAGCAGCTTTAGTTCGGGGGACACTGAAGCTTTCTTT
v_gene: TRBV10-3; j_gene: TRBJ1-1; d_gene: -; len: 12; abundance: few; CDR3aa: CAIRAGNTEAFF; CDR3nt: TGTGCCATCAGAGCGGGGAACACTGAAGCTTTCTTT
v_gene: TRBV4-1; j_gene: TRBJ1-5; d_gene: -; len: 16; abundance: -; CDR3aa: CASSQVGGGSNQPQHF; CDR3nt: TGCGCCAGCAGCCAAGTAGGTGGGGGGAGCAATCAGCCCCAGCATTTT
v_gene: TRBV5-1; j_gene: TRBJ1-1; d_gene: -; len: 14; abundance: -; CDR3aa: CASSLGDGDTEAFF; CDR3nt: TGCGCCAGCAGCTTAGGGGATGGGGACACTGAAGCTTTCTTT
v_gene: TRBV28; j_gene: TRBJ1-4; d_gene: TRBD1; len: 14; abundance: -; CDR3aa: CASSTGTDYEKLFF; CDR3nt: TGTGCCAGCAGTACCGGGACAGATTATGAAAAACTGTTTTTT
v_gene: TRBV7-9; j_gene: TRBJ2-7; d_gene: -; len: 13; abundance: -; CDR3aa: CALTGPSLYEQYF; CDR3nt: TGTGCCCTTACCGGGCCTAGCCTGTACGAGCAGTACTTC
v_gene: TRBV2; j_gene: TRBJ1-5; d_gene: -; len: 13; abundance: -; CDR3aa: CASSDDSNQPQHF; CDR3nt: TGTGCCAGCAGTGACGATAGCAATCAGCCCCAGCATTTT
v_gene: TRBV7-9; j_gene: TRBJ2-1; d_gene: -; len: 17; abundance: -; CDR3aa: CALLRRGSGSTYNEQFF; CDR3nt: TGTGCTCTGCTGAGGAGGGGATCGGGGAGCACCTACAATGAGCAGTTCTTC
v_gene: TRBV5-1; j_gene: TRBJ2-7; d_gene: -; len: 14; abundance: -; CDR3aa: CASSLQGGKNEQYF; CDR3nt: TGCGCCAGCAGCTTGCAGGGGGGGAAGAACGAGCAGTACTTC
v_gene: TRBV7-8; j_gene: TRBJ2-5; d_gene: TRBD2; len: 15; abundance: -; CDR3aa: CASSPPRGVQETQYF; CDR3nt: TGTGCCAGCAGCCCGCCCCGGGGGGTTCAAGAGACCCAGTACTTC
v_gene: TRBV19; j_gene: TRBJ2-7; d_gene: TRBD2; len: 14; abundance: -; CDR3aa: CASKPGTRSYEQYF; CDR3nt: TGTGCCAGTAAACCCGGGACTAGGTCCTACGAGCAGTACTTC
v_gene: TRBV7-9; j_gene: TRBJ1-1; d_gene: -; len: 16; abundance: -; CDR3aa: CASSPAWGGSSFEAFF; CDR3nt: TGTGCCAGCAGCCCTGCGTGGGGTGGCAGTAGCTTTGAAGCTTTCTTT
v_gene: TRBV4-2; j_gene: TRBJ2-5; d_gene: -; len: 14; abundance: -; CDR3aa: CASSPVLGEGTQYF; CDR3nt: TGTGCCAGCAGCCCCGTTTTAGGTGAGGGGACCCAGTACTTC
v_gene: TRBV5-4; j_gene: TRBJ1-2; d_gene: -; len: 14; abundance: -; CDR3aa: CASSLAGELWSYTF; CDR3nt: TGTGCCAGCAGCTTGGCTGGGGAGCTATGGAGCTACACCTTC
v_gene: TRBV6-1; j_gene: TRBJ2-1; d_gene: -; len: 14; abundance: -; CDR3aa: CASSEAGAGSARFF; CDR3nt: TGTGCCAGCAGTGAAGCGGGGGCGGGATCAGCCCGGTTCTTC
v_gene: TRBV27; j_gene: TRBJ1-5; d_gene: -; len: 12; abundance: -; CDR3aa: CASSFINQPQHF; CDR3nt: TGTGCCAGCAGTTTCATCAATCAGCCCCAGCATTTT
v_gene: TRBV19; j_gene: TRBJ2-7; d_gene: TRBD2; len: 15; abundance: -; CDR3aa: CASSIQLAGPYEQYF; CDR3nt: TGTGCCAGTAGTATACAACTAGCGGGCCCCTACGAGCAGTACTTC
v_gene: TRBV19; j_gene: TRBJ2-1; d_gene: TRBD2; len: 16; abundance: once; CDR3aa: CATARGSGRGYNEQFF; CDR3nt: TGTGCCACCGCTCGCGGTAGCGGGAGGGGATACAATGAGCAGTTCTTC